The 27 T cell receptor beta chains given below trace back to one sample, sequenced in a study of CD8 T cells in ankylosing spondylitis. TCRdb re-called the 5' RACE reads with MiXCR, one entry per CDR3 protein. The sample has roughly 130,000 distinct CDR3 sequences, about 13% seen once. The sample taken for sequencing was blood, either unsorted or a sorted T cell fraction (not recorded which). These TCRs come from a female donor with ankylosing spondylitis or in good health (not recorded which).

In the case of this clonotype: A single base separates this from a much larger clone, so it may be a read error. CDR3 nucleotides: TGTGCCATCAGACAGCCTACGGCCGGGGAGCTGTTTTTT. Amino acid sequence: CAIRQPTAGELFF. V gene TRBV10-3 combines with J gene TRBJ2-2; no firm D call. V was pared by 6 bases and J by 6 bases, with 11 bases between. The germline gives CDR1 ENHRY, CDR2 SYGVKD. There are 13 residues in the CDR3.

The CDR3 protein is CASSIKLGAGELFF. The CDR3, as DNA: TGTGCCAGCAGTATAAAACTAGGCGCCGGGGAGCTGTTTTTT. This chain uses TRBV6-4 with TRBJ2-2, with D possibly matching TRBD2 (5 bases). The CDR3 is made up of 14 amino acids. Per the germline V gene, CDR1 is MRHNA and CDR2 is SNTAGT. V was clipped by 5 bases and J by 6 bases, with 13 bases between them.

This clonotype was counted at least ten times. This sequence joins TRBV29-1 and TRBJ1-3; D uncertain. Germline V CDR1 and CDR2: SQVTM, ANQGSEA. V lost 1 base and J 7 bases, leaving 8 bases between the germline ends. This CDR3 is 12 amino acids long. CDR3 in DNA: TGCAGCGTTGAAGGGGGTAGCAACACCATATATTTT. This encodes CSVEGGSNTIYF.

This clonotype was picked up a small number of times. The CDR3, as DNA: TGTGCCAGCAGCCGGATGGGGACAGGGTATTTTTCCGGGGAGCTGTTTTTT. This sequence encodes CASSRMGTGYFSGELFF. The V and J genes are TRBV7-9 and TRBJ2-2; 9 bases are shared with TRBD1. The germline V gene encodes CDR1 SEHNR and CDR2 FQNEAQ (reference sequence). The CDR3 is 17 residues long. After removal of 5 bases from V and 6 bases from J, the junction contained 13 bases not matched to a gene.

The gene calls are TRBV20-1 and TRBJ1-5; the D gene is possibly TRBD1 (5 bases). This CDR3 has 16 amino acids. The germline V and J ends were trimmed by 3 bases and 9 bases, with 24 bases remaining between them. Germline V CDR1 and CDR2: DFQATT, SNEGSKA (reference sequence). The CDR3 DNA reads as TGCAGTGCTAGTGCTGAGGCTGGACCTAGGGGTATGCCCCAGCATTTT. Protein: CSASAEAGPRGMPQHF.

In its sample, this clonotype was seen a few times. V is TRBV6-5 and J is TRBJ1-2, with D perhaps matching TRBD1 (5 bases). Germline V lookup: CDR1 MNHEY, CDR2 SVGAGI. V was clipped by 3 bases and J by 6 bases, with 8 bases between them. CDR3 length: 12 amino acids. The CDR3 loop reads CASSYQGHGYTF. The CDR3 DNA follows: TGTGCCAGCAGTTATCAGGGCCATGGCTACACCTTC.

About this clonotype itself: One base away lies a much larger clone, so this may be a sequencing read error. The V call is TRBV7-9, the J call TRBJ2-1, with D unclear. Germline assignment: CDR1 SEHNR and CDR2 FQNEAQ (reference sequence). The CDR3 has 13 residues. The CDR3 here is CASSWWGYNEHFF. The CDR3 region has the DNA TGTGCCAGCAGCTGGTGGGGTTACAATGAGCATTTCTTC.

This clonotype was seen at least ten times. The CDR3 protein is CASSLAKGYGYTF. The CDR3 DNA sequence: TGCGCCAGCAGCTTGGCCAAAGGGTATGGCTACACCTTC. The chain recombines TRBV5-1 with TRBJ1-2, with no clear D. This CDR3 has 13 amino acids. V was shortened by 0 bases and J by 5 bases, with 8 bases between the two germline ends. Germline assignment: CDR1 SGHRS and CDR2 YFSETQ.

This clonotype was recorded a few times. The chain uses TRBV11-2 and TRBJ2-1, with 7 bases fitting TRBD1. V shed 1 base and J 3 bases; nucleotides not matched to a gene: 12. This CDR3 comprises 18 residues. CDR1 and CDR2 (germline): SGHAT, FQNNGV. As DNA, the CDR3 is TGTGCCAGCAGCTTAGTCCAATCTTTCCGGGACAGCTACAATGAGCAGTTCTTC. Protein sequence: CASSLVQSFRDSYNEQFF.

The chain joins TRBV7-9 to TRBJ2-7, with 10 bases lining up with TRBD2. This CDR3 is built from 15 residues. After removal of 1 base from V and 2 bases from J, the junction contained 2 bases not matched to a gene. Looked up from germline, CDR1 is SEHNR and CDR2 is FQNEAQ (reference sequence). In DNA, the CDR3 is TGTGCCAGCAGCTTAGGGACTAGCGGACCCTACGAGCAGTACTTC. Its translation: CASSLGTSGPYEQYF.

The chain employs TRBV20-1 and TRBJ2-3; D perhaps matches TRBD2 (6 bases). CDR3 size: 13 residues. Looked up from germline, CDR1 is DFQATT and CDR2 is SNEGSKA (reference sequence). Trimming took 4 bases from V and 2 from J, leaving 10 bases between them. The chain's CDR3 is CSAIRGTTDTQYF. The CDR3 DNA sequence: TGCAGTGCTATACGCGGGACCACAGATACGCAGTATTTT.

This chain connects TRBV10-3 to TRBJ2-7, with 11 bases lining up with TRBD1. The CDR3 extends over 15 amino acids. CDR1 is ENHRY, CDR2 SYGVKD, per germline. V trimming: 4 bases; J trimming: 6 bases; junction bases outside the gene matches: 8. CDR3 amino acids: CAISGQGQGGSEQYF. The CDR3 DNA reads TGTGCCATCAGTGGCCAGGGACAGGGGGGGTCCGAGCAGTACTTC.

This clonotype has ten or more counts. V is TRBV29-1 and J is TRBJ2-1, with D possibly being TRBD2 (6 bases). V lost 4 bases, J lost 1 base, and 11 bases lay in between. Per the germline V gene, CDR1 is SQVTM and CDR2 is ANQGSEA. This CDR3 is built from 14 residues. CDR3 loop: CSVGSSVSYNEQFF. The CDR3 bases are TGCAGCGTTGGATCTAGCGTGTCCTACAATGAGCAGTTCTTC.

The chain has TRBV20-1 and TRBJ2-1; 8 nucleotides line up with TRBD2. Germline-derived CDR1 and CDR2 are DFQATT and SNEGSKA (reference sequence). V was pared by 1 base and J by 8 bases, with 19 bases of the junction left unmatched. The CDR3 is 18 residues long. This CDR3 reads CSARGDLTSVGARDEQFF. CDR3 nucleotide sequence: TGCAGTGCTAGAGGGGACTTGACTAGCGTGGGGGCTAGGGATGAGCAGTTCTTC.

This clonotype was found many times. The rearrangement uses TRBV12-3 or TRBV12-4 and TRBJ2-3; 8 bases agree with TRBD1. After removal of 7 bases from V and 0 bases from J, the junction contained 6 bases not matched to a gene. The CDR3 is made up of 15 amino acids. This CDR3 is CASTKRTGSTDTQYF. The CDR3, as DNA: TGTGCCAGCACCAAACGGACAGGGAGCACAGATACGCAGTATTTT.

This clonotype came up once. A much larger clone sits a single nucleotide away, making a read error possible. This sequence joins TRBV4-1 and TRBJ2-7; 7 bases map to TRBD2. The CDR3 has 16 residues. The V gene's germline CDR1 is MGHRA and CDR2 YSYEKL. CDR3 region: CASSQDIGPRGEKQCF. The CDR3 coding sequence is TGCGCCAGCAGCCAAGATATAGGACCCCGGGGGGAAAAGCAGTGCTTC.

The chain recombines TRBV6-1 with TRBJ2-5; the match to TRBD2 covers 15 bases. V lost 4 bases to trimming and J lost 7 bases; unmatched junction nucleotides: 4. CDR1 is MNHNS, CDR2 SASEGT, per germline. The CDR3 totals 15 residues. This CDR3 is CASSGTSGRAATQYF. CDR3 DNA sequence: TGTGCCAGCAGTGGGACTAGCGGGAGGGCCGCGACCCAGTACTTC.

This clonotype was counted at least ten times. V and J are TRBV12-3 or TRBV12-4 and TRBJ2-3; D might be TRBD2 (5 bases). V lost 3 bases, J lost 2 bases, and 12 bases lay in between. This CDR3 is 15 amino acids long. For the CDR3, the DNA is TGTGCCAGCAGTTTCGAGGGCAGGATCACAGATACGCAGTATTTT. The encoded protein is CASSFEGRITDTQYF.

This clonotype has a count of ten or more. The chain carries TRBV5-1 and TRBJ2-1; the match to TRBD2 covers 12 bases. CDR3 length equals 14 residues. The trim removed 1 base at V and 9 bases at J, leaving 2 bases unmatched. Germline V lookup: CDR1 SGHRS, CDR2 YFSETQ. The DNA of the CDR3 is TGCGCCAGCAGCTTGTTGACTAGCGGGAGTGAGCAGTTCTTC. Amino acids: CASSLLTSGSEQFF.

The rearrangement joins TRBV19 to TRBJ2-3; 9 positions agree with TRBD1. Trimming took 10 bases from V and 6 from J; bases not matched to a gene: 8. The CDR3 runs to 13 residues. The germline CDR1 and CDR2 sequences are LNHDA and SQIVND (reference sequence). The CDR3 nucleotides read TGTGCCACACAGGACAGGGGTACGGATACGCAGTATTTT. This codes for CATQDRGTDTQYF.

Ten or more counts support this clonotype. The rearrangement uses TRBV12-3 or TRBV12-4 and TRBJ1-5; unclear D gene. This CDR3 has 12 amino acids. Trimming shortened V by 6 bases and J by 6 bases, and 9 bases separated the two germline ends. CDR3 sequence (DNA): TGTGCCAGCAGCTCTTTCCGTCAGCCCCAGCATTTT. The encoded protein is CASSSFRQPQHF.

There are a few counts of this clonotype. The chain uses TRBV5-6 and TRBJ2-1; 11 bases line up with TRBD2. CDR1 and CDR2 (germline): SGHDT, YYEEEE. The CDR3 totals 16 residues. Trimming took 4 bases from V and 5 from J; bases not matched to a gene: 8. In DNA, the CDR3 is TGTGCCAGCAGCCTAATAACTAGCGGGGGACACAATGAGCAGTTCTTC. It encodes CASSLITSGGHNEQFF.

This rearrangement joins TRBV5-1 to TRBJ1-1, with D maybe TRBD1 (5 bases). Trimming cost V 4 bases and J 1 base, with 11 bases left between them. The CDR3 totals 14 residues. Germline V gene lookup returns CDR1 SGHRS and CDR2 YFSETQ. CDR3 in amino acids: CASSRGTSNTEAFF. The DNA for the CDR3 is TGCGCCAGCAGCCGGGGGACGTCGAACACTGAAGCTTTCTTT.

The sample holds many counts of this clonotype. V usage is TRBV5-1 and J usage is TRBJ2-1; 9 bases are a match to TRBD2. Germline CDR1 is SGHRS and CDR2 is YFSETQ. The CDR3 extends over 13 amino acids. Unmatched junction bases numbered 3, after V lost 7 bases and J lost 4 bases. DNA of the CDR3: TGCGCCAGCCGACTAGCGGTGTACAATGAGCAGTTCTTC. Translating gives CASRLAVYNEQFF.

This clonotype came up a few times. The chain links TRBV28 to TRBJ2-1, with TRBD2 matching 10 bases. Germline CDR1 reads MDHEN; CDR2 reads SYDVKM. CDR3 size: 15 residues. V gave up 7 bases and J gave up 2 bases; unmatched junction bases: 5. The CDR3 sequence: CASNLAGETYNEQFF. CDR3 bases: TGTGCCAGCAATCTAGCGGGAGAAACCTACAATGAGCAGTTCTTC.

This chain connects TRBV10-3 to TRBJ2-5; D unclear. Trimming took 10 bases from V and 2 from J, leaving 8 bases between them. The CDR3 consists of 11 residues. The germline V gene has CDR1 ENHRY and CDR2 SYGVKD. CDR3 in DNA: TGTGCCACAAGGGAACAAGAGACCCAGTACTTC. It is translated as CATREQETQYF.

This clonotype was observed a few times. V is TRBV5-1 and J is TRBJ1-3, with 7 bases fitting TRBD1. CDR3 length: 14 residues. The germline V gene has CDR1 SGHRS and CDR2 YFSETQ. Unmatched junction bases numbered 1, after V lost 0 bases and J lost 4 bases. CDR3 sequence: CASSLGTGGNTIYF. CDR3 nucleotides: TGCGCCAGCAGCTTGGGGACAGGAGGAAACACCATATATTTT.